The next 12 T cell receptor beta chains were all read from a single sample in a study of cytomegalovirus exposure and HLA in healthy donors. Amplification used 60 Vbeta primers and 13 Jbeta primers. Using immunoSEQ multiplex PCR, the repertoire was profiled, and TCRdb retains in-frame clones only, with some absent. The table lists 200,000 to 250,000 clones, more than 60% of them singletons. Sequenced material: PBMCs. All receptors come from a girl aged 2 to 9 in good health and CMV-seronegative.

This chain joins TRBV4-1 and TRBJ2-7; D gene uncertain. The CDR3 sequence is 13 residues long. V lost 3 bases, J lost 5 bases, and 11 bases lay in between. Germline CDR1 is MGHRA and CDR2 is YSYEKL. The CDR3 is CASSQALLHEQYF. The CDR3 nucleotides read TGCGCCAGCAGCCAGGCCCTGTTACACGAGCAGTACTTC.

The rearrangement uses TRBV5-6 and TRBJ2-3; D remains unclear. Trimming stripped 0 bases from V and 0 bases from J, with 5 bases between. This CDR3 comprises 14 residues. Germline CDR1 is SGHDT and CDR2 is YYEEEE. This CDR3 reads CASSLDPSTDTQYF. The DNA for the CDR3 is TGTGCCAGCAGCTTGGATCCTAGCACAGATACGCAGTATTTT. The variable domain in full, with the rest retrieved from reference TRBV5-6 and TRBJ2-3, is DAGVTQSPTHLIKTRGQQVTLRCSPKSGHDTVSWYQQALGQGPQFIFQYYEEEERQRGNFPDRFSGHQFPNYSSELNVNALLLGDSALYLCASSLDPSTDTQYFGPGTRLTVL.

The chain combines TRBV10-3 with TRBJ1-2, with D tentatively TRBD1 (5 bases). V gave up 4 bases and J gave up 1 base, with 7 bases separating them. Germline V gene lookup returns CDR1 ENHRY and CDR2 SYGVKD. The CDR3 extends over 13 amino acids. The CDR3 bases are TGTGCCATCAGTGCCAGGGTTAACTATGGCTACACCTTC. Translated, it gives CAISARVNYGYTF.

The genes are TRBV28 and TRBJ1-5, with 8 bases aligning to TRBD1. CDR3 length: 16 amino acids. CDR1 is MDHEN, CDR2 SYDVKM, per germline. After removal of 6 bases from V and 4 bases from J, the junction contained 11 bases not matched to a gene. CDR3 nucleotides: TGTGCCAGCAGAATCTCCACGGGACAGGATAATCAGCCCCAGCATTTT. Encoded protein: CASRISTGQDNQPQHF.

This clone came up a few times. CDR3 DNA sequence: TGTGCCTGGAGGCCTAGACTAGCCCCACGCACAGATACGCAGTATTTT. Amino acid sequence: CAWRPRLAPRTDTQYF. The chain is built from TRBV30 and TRBJ2-3, with 7 bases lining up with TRBD2. CDR3 size: 16 residues. The germline V gene encodes CDR1 GTSNPN and CDR2 SVGIG (reference sequence). The J segment lost 1 base and the V segment lost 3 bases, leaving 10 bases of the junction unmatched.

V and J are TRBV4-1 and TRBJ2-7; 9 bases fit TRBD2. The germline CDR1 and CDR2 sequences are MGHRA and YSYEKL. J lost 6 bases, V lost 5 bases, and 14 bases had no gene match. This CDR3 region has 16 residues. CDR3 in amino acids: CASSSRARPRGGEQYF. For the CDR3, the DNA is TGCGCCAGCAGCTCAAGGGCCCGCCCGCGGGGGGGCGAGCAGTACTTC.

J is TRBJ2-7 and V is TRBV25-1; 10 nucleotides match TRBD2. The length of the CDR3 is 15 residues. J gave up 3 bases and V 4 bases, and 6 bases lay outside the gene matches. The germline gives CDR1 MGHDK, CDR2 SYGVNS. CDR3 protein: CASSVLAGVDYEQYF. The CDR3 DNA is TGTGCCAGCAGTGTTCTAGCGGGGGTTGACTACGAGCAGTACTTC.

The V call is TRBV5-1, the J call TRBJ1-5; D is ambiguous. The V gene's germline CDR1 is SGHRS and CDR2 YFSETQ. This CDR3 spans 13 amino acids. The ends were cut back, 4 bases at V and 5 bases at J, with 10 bases in the middle. CDR3 protein: CASSEEPHQPQHF. The CDR3 nucleotides are TGCGCCAGCAGCGAGGAGCCGCATCAGCCCCAGCATTTT.

The rearrangement links TRBV27 to TRBJ2-1; 9 positions agree with TRBD2. V was clipped by 6 bases and J by 2 bases; unmatched bases: 8. This CDR3 comprises 16 residues. Germline CDR1 MNHEY, CDR2 SMNVEV (reference sequence). In DNA form, the CDR3 reads TGTGCCAGCAGGGGAGATAGCGGGAGCCCCTACAATGAGCAGTTCTTC. Amino acids: CASRGDSGSPYNEQFF.

The chain recombines TRBV11-2 with TRBJ2-1; 9 bases align to TRBD1. After removal of 0 bases from V and 7 bases from J, the junction contained 10 bases not matched to a gene. The germline gives CDR1 SGHAT, CDR2 FQNNGV. The CDR3 covers 17 residues. CDR3 sequence reads: CASSLDLGRDRVNEQFF. CDR3 DNA: TGTGCCAGCAGCTTAGATTTGGGGCGGGACAGGGTTAATGAGCAGTTCTTC.

In this sample, this clone turned up once. The chain combines TRBV7-9 with TRBJ1-3; 11 bases align to TRBD1. Germline assignment: CDR1 SEHNR and CDR2 FQNEAQ (reference sequence). After removal of 3 bases from V and 0 bases from J, the junction contained 4 bases not matched to a gene. The CDR3 runs to 17 residues. The CDR3 spells CASSLGQGVFSGNTIYF. The CDR3 DNA reads TGTGCCAGCAGCTTGGGACAGGGGGTTTTCTCTGGAAACACCATATATTTT. Drawing the rest from reference TRBV7-9 and TRBJ1-3, the complete variable domain is DTGVSQNPRHKITKRGQNVTFRCDPISEHNRLYWYRQTLGQGPEFLTYFQNEAQLEKSRLLSDRFSAERPKGSFSTLEIQRTEQGDSAMYLCASSLGQGVFSGNTIYFGEGSWLTVV.

The V and J genes are TRBV7-2 and TRBJ1-1; D not certain. V gave up 0 bases and J gave up 0 bases, with 8 bases separating them. This CDR3 contains 15 residues. Germline V lookup: CDR1 SGHTA, CDR2 FQGNSA. CDR3 nucleotide sequence: TGTGCCAGCAGCTTAGCACGGGTCATGAACACTGAAGCTTTCTTT. Its protein is CASSLARVMNTEAFF.